This is a list of T cell receptor beta chains from one sample in a study of regulatory T cells in long-lasting Graves disease. TCRdb re-called the multiplex PCR reads through MiXCR, storing one row per CDR3 protein. The sample has around 400,000 distinct CDR3 sequences, approximately 15% seen once; the top ten hold over 7%. These data also featured in a second study, about T cells in Graves' hyperthyroidism and ophthalmopathy.

This material consisted of peripheral blood mononuclear cells (PBMCs), taken at new diagnosis, from a patient treated with antithyroid drugs. The receptor set was obtained from a woman aged 40 to 55 with Graves disease. The CDR3 runs from the conserved cysteine through the conserved F or W. Part of the rows lack a size; the others show once, few, many or a class for expanded clones.

V: TRBV19
J: TRBJ2-6
size: NA
CDR3: CASSMGRATGANVLTF

V: TRBV2
J: TRBJ2-3
size: many
CDR3: CASRGGARVDTQYF

V: TRBV30
J: TRBJ1-2
size: NA
CDR3: CAWNRVYGYTF

V: TRBV2
J: TRBJ2-5
size: once
CDR3: CASSVGKETQYF

V: TRBV5-6
J: TRBJ1-1
size: few
CDR3: CASRLRPWGNTEAFF

V: TRBV7-9
J: TRBJ1-1
size: NA
CDR3: CASSPRPGRTEAFF

V: TRBV9
J: TRBJ2-1
size: NA
CDR3: CASSVGGGYNEQFF

V: TRBV28
J: TRBJ2-3
size: many
CDR3: CASATRQGAVDTQYF

V: TRBV11-1
J: TRBJ2-1
size: many
CDR3: CASSLRVSGSLRNEQFF

V: TRBV6-1
J: TRBJ1-5
size: many
CDR3: CASRGTGYSNQPQHF

V: TRBV11-2
J: TRBJ2-2
size: many
CDR3: CASRVTVNTGELFF

V: TRBV24-1
J: TRBJ2-6
size: few
CDR3: CATSGFQDSRGSSGANVLTF

V: TRBV20-1
J: TRBJ1-2
size: many
CDR3: CSASPIEQGTGYTF

V: TRBV11-1
J: TRBJ2-1
size: few
CDR3: CASSLTSGSFEQFF

V: TRBV10-3
J: TRBJ2-3
size: NA
CDR3: CAISRDADTQYF

V: TRBV3-1
J: TRBJ2-5
size: many
CDR3: CASSQGIAGWETQYF

V: TRBV7-9
J: TRBJ1-2
size: once
CDR3: CASSTPGQAFYGYTF

V: TRBV11-2
J: TRBJ1-5
size: once
CDR3: CASSLDPDSYSNQPQHF

V: TRBV9
J: TRBJ2-1
size: many
CDR3: CASSQSTSGRAPNEQFF

V: TRBV5-4
J: TRBJ1-1
size: few
CDR3: CASSLGRAFNTEAFF

V: TRBV2
J: TRBJ2-1
size: many
CDR3: CASNQFLFLAVRYNEQFF

V: TRBV4-1
J: TRBJ2-1
size: few
CDR3: CASSYTSSSYNEQFF

V: TRBV28
J: TRBJ2-5
size: many
CDR3: CASSPSRGLETQYF

V: TRBV3-1
J: TRBJ1-4
size: few
CDR3: CASTGGWEEKLFF

V: TRBV7-8
J: TRBJ2-7
size: many
CDR3: CASSLGSRKSSGRSYEQYF

V: TRBV12-3/TRBV12-4
J: TRBJ2-3
size: many
CDR3: CASSLAGTHDTQYF

V: TRBV19
J: TRBJ2-3
size: few
CDR3: CASSGRSLDTQYF

V: TRBV28
J: TRBJ2-1
size: many
CDR3: CASSSRLAGVQNEQFF

V: TRBV5-5
J: TRBJ2-1
size: many
CDR3: CASSLAHGQFF

V: TRBV4-1
J: TRBJ2-3
size: few
CDR3: CASSQDSIAGDTQYF

V: TRBV3-1
J: TRBJ2-4
size: many
CDR3: CASSLRGSKNIQYF

V: TRBV6-1
J: TRBJ2-7
size: many
CDR3: CASGKGGPYYEQYF

V: TRBV12-3/TRBV12-4
J: TRBJ1-1
size: NA
CDR3: CASSMGAGGAFF

V: TRBV30
J: TRBJ1-2
size: many
CDR3: CAWTGGLGYGYTF

V: TRBV28
J: TRBJ2-1
size: many
CDR3: CASSPLGGGVERDNEQFF

V: TRBV7-9
J: TRBJ2-4
size: NA
CDR3: CASSSGAGDIQYF

V: TRBV29-1
J: TRBJ2-3
size: NA
CDR3: CSVVTGPDTQYF

V: TRBV2
J: TRBJ2-2
size: many
CDR3: CASRGLAGRTGELFF

V: TRBV5-1
J: TRBJ1-1
size: few
CDR3: CASSGGTRGNTEAFF

V: TRBV19
J: TRBJ2-7
size: few
CDR3: CASAREGSYEQYF

V: TRBV19
J: TRBJ1-3
size: NA
CDR3: CASSIKRAGNTIYF

V: TRBV6-2/TRBV6-3
J: TRBJ2-2
size: many
CDR3: CASSYSREGRTGELFF

V: TRBV5-4
J: TRBJ2-3
size: few
CDR3: CASSLGGGIPGQYF

V: TRBV5-1
J: TRBJ2-7
size: few
CDR3: CASSVGLAGARPYEQYF

V: TRBV11-3
J: TRBJ2-1
size: many
CDR3: CASSSAGTHNEQFF

V: TRBV18
J: TRBJ2-3
size: many
CDR3: CASSPLPTGGGDTQYF

V: TRBV12-3/TRBV12-4
J: TRBJ2-2
size: many
CDR3: CASSFQQGAGELFF

V: TRBV5-1
J: TRBJ1-2
size: NA
CDR3: CASSLRRGAIGYTF

V: TRBV28
J: TRBJ1-1
size: many
CDR3: CASSFGYGAFF

V: TRBV7-2
J: TRBJ2-7
size: many
CDR3: CASSLAWSGSREQYF

V: TRBV18
J: TRBJ2-7
size: many
CDR3: CASSPQTAASYEQYF

V: TRBV11-2
J: TRBJ1-1
size: many
CDR3: CASSLSSLGTEAFF

V: TRBV13
J: TRBJ1-1
size: many
CDR3: CASSSSGTGIEAFF

V: TRBV29-1
J: TRBJ2-5
size: many
CDR3: CSVDNGVVQETQYF

V: TRBV29-1
J: TRBJ2-1
size: NA
CDR3: CSASGLGTGGFYEQFF

V: TRBV28
J: TRBJ2-7
size: many
CDR3: CASSLLLWGAGASSYEQYF

V: TRBV19
J: TRBJ2-7
size: many
CDR3: CASSLRPILVPYEQYF

V: TRBV29-1
J: TRBJ2-1
size: many
CDR3: CSVDLDEQFF

V: TRBV3-1
J: TRBJ2-2
size: many
CDR3: CASSHPRLAPRAGELFF

V: TRBV16
J: NA
size: NA
CDR3: CASSDVTGGAQYF